This T cell receptor (beta chain) was sequenced in a study of glioma-infiltrating T cells after dendritic cell vaccination. Study-wide context: The vaccine used monocyte-derived dendritic cells pulsed overnight with autologous tumor lysate. Patients received three intradermal dendritic cell vaccine injections at biweekly intervals.

Produced via immunoSEQ multiplex PCR; TCRdb's table is partial and in-frame only. The table lists some 100,000 clones, more than 70% of them singletons. V lost 8 bases to trimming and J lost 2 bases, with 12 bases between them. The CDR3 sequence is 12 residues long. Germline values: CDR1 SQVTM, CDR2 ANQGSEA. The genes are TRBV29-1 and TRBJ2-5; D gene unclear. This TCR came from a human donor with glioblastoma. Sequenced here: blood, sampled before dendritic cell vaccination. CDR3 DNA sequence: TGCAGCACTCGGTTAGCTCAAGAGACCCAGTACTTC. Residues: CSTRLAQETQYF.